A single sample gave rise to the 23 T cell receptor beta chains below, sequenced in a study of T cells in Graves' hyperthyroidism and ophthalmopathy. TCR beta CDR3 sequences were amplified from RNA transcripts. HTBI primers were used for first-round RT-PCR of the TCR CDR3. MiXCR was run by TCRdb on the multiplex PCR reads, yielding one entry per CDR3 protein. The sample carries just under 750,000 distinct CDR3 sequences, over 35% recorded once. Sequenced material: blood. The receptors here all came from a woman aged 40 to 55 with Graves' hyperthyroidism.

To note about this clonotype: A much larger clone differs by one base, so this may be a read error. The rearrangement links TRBV29-1 to TRBJ1-3, with 8 bases matching TRBD1. Germline V gene data show CDR1 as SQVTM and CDR2 as ANQGSEA. There are 16 residues in the CDR3. The CDR3 DNA reads as TGCAGCGTTGAAGATCCCGGACAGGGCGGTGGAAACACCACATATTTT. It translates to CSVEDPGQGGGNTTYF.

V is TRBV20-1 and J is TRBJ1-5; D may be TRBD1 (5 bases). V gave up 3 bases and J gave up 7 bases, with 13 bases separating them. CDR3 length equals 13 residues. CDR1 DFQATT and CDR2 SNEGSKA come from the germline V gene (reference sequence). The CDR3: CSARGGGSQPQHF. In nucleotides, the CDR3 is TGCAGTGCTAGGGGTGGGGGATCGCAGCCCCAGCATTTT.

This clonotype was found a few times. Since a much larger clone is just one base distant, this may be a read error. The chain recombines TRBV9 with TRBJ2-7; 10 nucleotides agree with TRBD2. This CDR3 spans 15 amino acids. Germline loops: CDR1 SGDLS, CDR2 YYNGEE. V dropped 2 bases and J dropped 5; count of bases not matched to a gene: 7. The CDR3, as DNA: TGTGCCAGCAGCGTGGGGGTAGCGGGAGGAGACGAGCAGTACTTC. Its protein product is CASSVGVAGGDEQYF.

This clonotype was detected ten times or more. This chain joins TRBV10-3 and TRBJ1-5, with D unclear. Per the germline V gene, CDR1 is ENHRY and CDR2 is SYGVKD. This CDR3 is 12 amino acids long. V was shortened by 3 bases and J by 5 bases, with 5 bases between the two germline ends. CDR3 DNA sequence: TGTGCCATCAGTGACAGTTATCAGCCCCAGCATTTT. Protein product: CAISDSYQPQHF.

This clonotype was detected only a few times. DNA for the CDR3: TGTGCCAGCAGTTTCGGGCAGGGGGTGAACGGGGAGCTGTTTTTT. Its protein product is CASSFGQGVNGELFF. The V and J genes are TRBV12-3 or TRBV12-4 and TRBJ2-2; TRBD1 matches at 7 bases. The CDR3 is 15 residues long. V trimming: 3 bases; J trimming: 7 bases; junction bases outside the gene matches: 8.

Worth noting for this clonotype: It is unclear where the CDR3 begins or ends on the DNA, so no DNA is shown, and the CDR3 is as TCRdb lists it. The rearrangement joins TRBV7-2 to TRBJ1-2; the table's D call of TRBD1 was not tested on the DNA. The CDR3 adds up to 15 amino acids, both ends counted. The V gene's germline CDR1 is SGHTA and CDR2 FQGNSA. The CDR3 is CASSLVGGGNYGHTF.

The chain employs TRBV29-1 and TRBJ2-5; unclear D gene. V was cut by 7 bases and J by 2 bases, with 14 bases left in between. CDR1 is SQVTM and CDR2 is ANQGSEA in the germline V gene. The CDR3 is 13 residues long. The CDR3 bases are TGCAGCGCCCTTTACAGTCTGCAAGAGACCCAGTACTTC. Translated, it gives CSALYSLQETQYF.

This clonotype was recorded a few times. The rearrangement joins TRBV6-5 to TRBJ1-4; D remains ambiguous. V lost 6 bases and J 8 bases, leaving 19 bases between the germline ends. This CDR3 comprises 15 residues. Germline CDR1 reads MNHEY; CDR2 reads SVGAGI. The CDR3 sequence is CASRSTRSEQEKLFF. CDR3 nucleotide sequence: TGTGCCAGCAGGTCTACCAGGTCGGAACAGGAAAAACTGTTTTTT.

The sample holds many counts of this clonotype. The rearrangement uses TRBV29-1 and TRBJ1-2; D is unclear. CDR3 size: 13 residues. V was cut by 0 bases and J by 7 bases, with 12 bases left in between. Germline V CDR1 and CDR2: SQVTM, ANQGSEA. The CDR3 loop is CSVEDPGISGYTF. The CDR3 DNA reads TGCAGCGTTGAAGATCCCGGGATTAGTGGCTACACCTTC.

This clonotype was counted ten times or more. The chain employs TRBV2 and TRBJ2-5; D gene unclear. The CDR3 runs to 12 residues. Germline V gives CDR1 SNHLY, CDR2 FYNNEI. Trimming left V 6 bases short and J 7 bases short, with 12 bases between. The CDR3 is CASRRSHGTQYF. The DNA for the CDR3 is TGTGCCAGCAGGAGGTCCCATGGGACCCAGTACTTC.

This clonotype was seen a few times. The chain uses TRBV12-3 or TRBV12-4 and TRBJ1-2; 11 bases are shared with TRBD1. V was pared by 5 bases and J by 2 bases, with 13 bases of the junction left unmatched. This CDR3 spans 18 amino acids. The CDR3 region has the DNA TGTGCCAGCAGTCGGCCCATCGGGACAGGGGGTACGAACTATGGCTACACCTTC. Its translation: CASSRPIGTGGTNYGYTF.

The rearrangement joins TRBV9 to TRBJ1-1; unclear D gene. The CDR3 extends over 16 amino acids. Trimming shortened V by 4 bases and J by 0 bases, and 16 bases separated the two germline ends. Germline loops: CDR1 SGDLS, CDR2 YYNGEE. CDR3 DNA: TGTGCCAGCAGCTTACTGACGCTCTCATTGAACACTGAAGCTTTCTTT. Translating gives CASSLLTLSLNTEAFF. Using reference TRBV9 and TRBJ1-1 for the parts outside the CDR3, the full variable domain is DSGVTQTPKHLITATGQRVTLRCSPRSGDLSVYWYQQSLDQGLQFLIQYYNGEERAKGNILERFSAQQFPDLHSELNLSSLELGDSALYFCASSLLTLSLNTEAFFGQGTRLTVV.

Note on this clonotype: This may be a read error: a much more frequent sequence differs by one nucleotide. J is TRBJ1-1 and V is TRBV20-1; possibly TRBD1 for D (5 bases). Looked up from germline, CDR1 is DFQATT and CDR2 is SNEGSKA (reference sequence). This CDR3 has 14 residues. Trimming pared 0 bases from V and 6 bases from J, leaving 14 bases between. The chain's CDR3 is CSARDFGARPEAFF. The CDR3 DNA sequence: TGCAGTGCTAGAGATTTCGGGGCACGTCCTGAAGCTTTCTTT.

The chain carries TRBV9 and TRBJ2-1; D not resolved. Trimming removed 0 bases at V and 7 bases at J, with 8 bases between. Germline V gene data show CDR1 as SGDLS and CDR2 as YYNGEE. The CDR3 is 13 amino acids. In DNA form, the CDR3 reads TGTGCCAGCAGCGTAGGCGGTTTGAATGAGCAGTTCTTC. Encoded protein: CASSVGGLNEQFF.

The V call is TRBV15, the J call TRBJ2-6; the D is unclear. CDR1 and CDR2 from the germline V gene are LNHNV and YYDKDF (reference sequence). V lost 1 base and J 0 bases, leaving 7 bases between the germline ends. The CDR3 spans 16 residues. DNA of the CDR3: TGTGCCACCAGCAGAGGAGACAACTCTGGGGCCAACGTCCTGACTTTC. Encoded protein: CATSRGDNSGANVLTF.

For the CDR3, the DNA is TGTGCCAGCAGTTACTCGGGGGTCCCTAACGAGCAGTACTTC. Residues: CASSYSGVPNEQYF. The chain has TRBV6-2 or TRBV6-3 and TRBJ2-7; D tentatively fits TRBD1 or TRBD2 (5 bases each). Trimming stripped 0 bases from V and 5 bases from J, with 11 bases between. The CDR3 runs to 14 residues. CDR1 and CDR2 from the germline V gene are MNHEY and SVGEGT.

The sample holds a few counts of this clonotype. The chain carries TRBV9 and TRBJ1-3; 7 bases line up with TRBD1. This CDR3 comprises 15 residues. CDR1 is SGDLS, CDR2 YYNGEE, per germline. The J segment lost 0 bases and the V segment lost 4 bases, leaving 4 bases of the junction unmatched. The CDR3 spells CASSPRTGSGNTIYF. The CDR3 DNA sequence: TGTGCCAGCAGCCCCAGGACAGGCTCTGGAAACACCATATATTTT.

This clonotype came up many times. The chain joins TRBV9 to TRBJ1-1; no clear D. The CDR3 runs to 12 residues. Trimming pared 0 bases from V and 4 bases from J, leaving 4 bases between. CDR1 and CDR2 from the germline V gene are SGDLS and YYNGEE. This CDR3 reads CASSVGGTEAFF. In DNA, the CDR3 is TGTGCCAGCAGCGTAGGTGGCACTGAAGCTTTCTTT.

The V gene is TRBV9, the J gene TRBJ2-7, with 11 nucleotides matching TRBD1. This CDR3 has 13 residues. Trimming took 7 bases from V and 4 from J; bases not matched to a gene: 4. Germline loops: CDR1 SGDLS, CDR2 YYNGEE. The DNA of the CDR3 is TGTGCCAGCGGACAGGGGGCGCCATACGAGCAGTACTTC. It specifies CASGQGAPYEQYF.

This clonotype was detected only a few times. This CDR3 is CATSSARTSTDTQYF. The CDR3 region has the DNA TGTGCCACCAGCAGTGCCAGGACCTCCACAGATACGCAGTATTTT. The genes are TRBV15 and TRBJ2-3, with D unclear. Germline V gives CDR1 LNHNV, CDR2 YYDKDF (reference sequence). Trimming stripped 3 bases from V and 2 bases from J, with 12 bases between. This CDR3 region has 15 residues.

The chain has TRBV7-2 and TRBJ1-2, with D perhaps matching TRBD1 (6 bases). Germline-derived CDR1 and CDR2 are SGHTA and FQGNSA. Trimming took 6 bases from V and 2 from J, leaving 16 bases between them. This CDR3 is 15 amino acids long. The DNA of the CDR3 is TGTGCCAGCAGGCGAAACAGGGAAATCAACTATGGCTACACCTTC. Its protein is CASRRNREINYGYTF. The whole variable domain, filled in from reference TRBV7-2 and TRBJ1-2, reads GAGVSQSPSNKVTEKGKDVELRCDPISGHTALYWYRQSLGQGLEFLIYFQGNSAPDKSGLPSDRFSAERTGGSVSTLTIQRTQQEDSAVYLCASRRNREINYGYTFGSGTRLTVV.

The chain recombines TRBV19 with TRBJ2-7; TRBD1 matches at 7 bases. CDR1 and CDR2 from the germline V gene are LNHDA and SQIVND (reference sequence). This CDR3 spans 12 amino acids. The junction had 2 bases not matched to a gene; V was cut back by 7 bases and J by 2 bases. The CDR3 nucleotides read TGTGCCAGTAAGCAGGGGGCCTACGAGCAGTACTTC. This sequence encodes CASKQGAYEQYF.

In this sample, this clonotype turned up a few times. The chain joins TRBV7-3 to TRBJ1-5; no clear D. Trimming removed 7 bases at V and 0 bases at J, with 13 bases between. The germline V gene has CDR1 SGHTA and CDR2 FQGTGA. This CDR3 contains 15 residues. The CDR3 nucleotides read TGTGCCAGCATCCCCATTTCCGGTAGCAATCAGCCCCAGCATTTT. Protein: CASIPISGSNQPQHF.